Listed here is a single T cell receptor beta chain. Antigen unknown. The data derive from a study of T cell responses to AZD1222 COVID-19 vaccine. Study observations and caveats: All repertoire sampling was performed exclusively after the peak T cell response. Recipients of two AZD1222 doses showed rising Spike-specific TCR breadth and depth. A mostly white British donor set with more females was recruited, and clonal diversity was possibly underestimated.

The method was immunoSEQ multiplex PCR; TCRdb's version includes in-frame clones alone and lacks a portion of them. The sample has under 150,000 clones, 90% seen once; the top ten hold around 1.6%. Second-dose recipients at about 4 or about 12 weeks were treated as one pooled group. The material sequenced was peripheral blood, taken 28 days after the second AZD1222 dose. This TCR was recovered from an adult who received the AZD1222 COVID-19 vaccine.

This CDR3 is CAWSVQRLPGLHLDYGYTF. The CDR3 region has the DNA TGTGCCTGGAGTGTACAGAGGCTCCCAGGGCTTCACCTCGACTATGGCTACACCTTC. The V gene is TRBV30, the J gene TRBJ1-2, with D tentatively TRBD1 (5 bases). Germline assignment: CDR1 GTSNPN and CDR2 SVGIG (reference sequence). The CDR3 has 19 amino acids. Trimming removed 0 bases from V and 3 bases from J, with 26 bases in between.